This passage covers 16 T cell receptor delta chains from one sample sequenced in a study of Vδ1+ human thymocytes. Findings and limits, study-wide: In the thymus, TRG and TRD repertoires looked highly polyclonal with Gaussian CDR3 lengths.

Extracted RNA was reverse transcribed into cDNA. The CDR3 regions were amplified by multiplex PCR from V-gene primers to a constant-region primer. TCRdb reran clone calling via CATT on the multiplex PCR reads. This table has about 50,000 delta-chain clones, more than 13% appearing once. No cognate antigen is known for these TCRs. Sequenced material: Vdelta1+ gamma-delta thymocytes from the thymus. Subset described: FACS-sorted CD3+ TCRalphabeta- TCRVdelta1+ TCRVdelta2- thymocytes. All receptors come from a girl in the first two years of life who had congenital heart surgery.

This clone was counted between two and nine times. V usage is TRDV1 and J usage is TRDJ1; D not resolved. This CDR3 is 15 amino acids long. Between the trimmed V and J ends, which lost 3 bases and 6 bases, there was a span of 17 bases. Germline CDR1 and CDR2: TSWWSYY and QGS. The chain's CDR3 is CALGDPYMNNYKLIF. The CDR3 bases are TGTGCTCTTGGGGACCCCTATATGAACAATTATAAACTCATCTTT.

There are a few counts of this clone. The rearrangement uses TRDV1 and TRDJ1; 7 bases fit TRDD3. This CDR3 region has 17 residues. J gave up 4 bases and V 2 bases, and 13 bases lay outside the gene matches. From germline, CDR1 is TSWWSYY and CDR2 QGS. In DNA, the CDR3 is TGTGCTCTTGGGGAAACAAAGAACGGGGGATCGGGCGATAAACTCATCTTT. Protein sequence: CALGETKNGGSGDKLIF.

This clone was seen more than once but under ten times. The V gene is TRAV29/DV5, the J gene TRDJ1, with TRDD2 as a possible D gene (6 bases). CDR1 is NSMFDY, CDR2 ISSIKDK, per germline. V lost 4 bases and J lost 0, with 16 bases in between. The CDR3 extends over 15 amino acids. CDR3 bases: TGTGCAGCACCAGGGTCCTACCATCACACCGATAAACTCATCTTT. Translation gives CAAPGSYHHTDKLIF.

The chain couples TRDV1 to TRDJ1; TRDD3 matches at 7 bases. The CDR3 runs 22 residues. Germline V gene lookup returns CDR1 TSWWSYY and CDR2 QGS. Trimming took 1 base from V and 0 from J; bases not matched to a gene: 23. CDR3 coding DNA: TGTGCTCTTGGGGAACAGCCCAAATACTTATGGGGGAAAACATTGTACACCGATAAACTCATCTTT. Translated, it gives CALGEQPKYLWGKTLYTDKLIF.

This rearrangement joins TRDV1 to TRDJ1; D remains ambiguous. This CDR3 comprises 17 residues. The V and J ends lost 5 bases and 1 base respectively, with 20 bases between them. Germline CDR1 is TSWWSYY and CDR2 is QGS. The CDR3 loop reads CALGSPSEGSPTDKLIF. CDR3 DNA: TGTGCTCTTGGGTCACCCTCCGAGGGGTCCCCCACCGATAAACTCATCTTT.

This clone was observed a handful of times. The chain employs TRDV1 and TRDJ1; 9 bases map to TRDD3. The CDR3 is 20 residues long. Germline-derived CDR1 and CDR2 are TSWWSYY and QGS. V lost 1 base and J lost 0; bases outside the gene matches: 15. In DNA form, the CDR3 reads TGTGCTCTTGGGGAACGCCTCATTCGGTCCTGGGGGATGTACACCGATAAACTCATCTTT. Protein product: CALGERLIRSWGMYTDKLIF.

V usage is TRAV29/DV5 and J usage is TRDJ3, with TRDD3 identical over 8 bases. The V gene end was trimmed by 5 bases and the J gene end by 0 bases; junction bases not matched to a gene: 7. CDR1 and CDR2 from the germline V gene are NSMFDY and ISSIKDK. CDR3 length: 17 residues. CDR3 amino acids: CAAELLGASWDTRQMFF. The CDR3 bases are TGTGCAGCGGAACTACTGGGGGCCTCCTGGGACACCCGACAGATGTTTTTC.

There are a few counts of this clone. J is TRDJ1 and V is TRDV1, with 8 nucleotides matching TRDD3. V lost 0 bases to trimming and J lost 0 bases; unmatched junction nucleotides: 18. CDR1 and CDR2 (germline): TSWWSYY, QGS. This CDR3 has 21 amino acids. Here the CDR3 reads CALGELSPPVLGGGDTDKLIF. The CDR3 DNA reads TGTGCTCTTGGGGAACTCTCACCCCCAGTACTGGGGGGGGGAGACACCGATAAACTCATCTTT.

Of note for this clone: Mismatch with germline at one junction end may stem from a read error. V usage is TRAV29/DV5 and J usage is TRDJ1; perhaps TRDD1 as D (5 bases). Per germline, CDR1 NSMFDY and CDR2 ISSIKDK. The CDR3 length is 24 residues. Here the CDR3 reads CAASGVPLRRCHDSPHLNTDKRIF. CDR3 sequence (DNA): TGTGCAGCAAGCGGGGTCCCACTACGACGGTGTCATGATAGTCCCCACCTAAACACCGATAAACGCATCTTT.

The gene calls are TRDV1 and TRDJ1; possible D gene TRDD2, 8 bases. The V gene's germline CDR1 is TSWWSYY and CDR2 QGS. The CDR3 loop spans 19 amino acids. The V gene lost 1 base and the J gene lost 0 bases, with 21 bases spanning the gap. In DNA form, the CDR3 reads TGTGCTCTTGGGGAACCTTCCTACCTGGGGGCAAAGTACACCGATAAACTCATCTTT. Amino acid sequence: CALGEPSYLGAKYTDKLIF.

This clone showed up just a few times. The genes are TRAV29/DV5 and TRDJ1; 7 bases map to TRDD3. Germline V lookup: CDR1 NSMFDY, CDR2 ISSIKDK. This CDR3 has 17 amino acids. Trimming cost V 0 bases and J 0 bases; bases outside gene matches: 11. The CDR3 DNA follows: TGTGCAGCAAGCGAGAGGAGGGATACCCCCGACACCGATAAACTCATCTTT. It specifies CAASERRDTPDTDKLIF.

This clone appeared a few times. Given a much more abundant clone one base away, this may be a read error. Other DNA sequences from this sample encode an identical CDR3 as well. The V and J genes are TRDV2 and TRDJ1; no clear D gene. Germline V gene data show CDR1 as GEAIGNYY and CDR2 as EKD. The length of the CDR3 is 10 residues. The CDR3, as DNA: TGTGCCTGTGTCGACGATAAACTCATCTTC. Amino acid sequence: CACVDDKLIF.

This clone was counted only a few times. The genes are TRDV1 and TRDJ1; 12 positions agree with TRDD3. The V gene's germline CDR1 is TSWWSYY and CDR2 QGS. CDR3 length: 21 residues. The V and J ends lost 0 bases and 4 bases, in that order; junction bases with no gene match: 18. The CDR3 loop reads CALGELVLWGIRTVPSDKLIF. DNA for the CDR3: TGTGCTCTTGGGGAACTAGTTCTCTGGGGGATACGAACGGTTCCCAGCGATAAACTCATCTTT.

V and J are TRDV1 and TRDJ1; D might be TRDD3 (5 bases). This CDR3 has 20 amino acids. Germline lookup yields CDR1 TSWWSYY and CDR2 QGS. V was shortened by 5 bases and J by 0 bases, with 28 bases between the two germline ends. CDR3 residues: CALGRSMAGAGRKYTDKLIF. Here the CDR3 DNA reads TGTGCTCTTGGGCGCAGTATGGCGGGGGCGGGCCGAAAGTACACCGATAAACTCATCTTT.

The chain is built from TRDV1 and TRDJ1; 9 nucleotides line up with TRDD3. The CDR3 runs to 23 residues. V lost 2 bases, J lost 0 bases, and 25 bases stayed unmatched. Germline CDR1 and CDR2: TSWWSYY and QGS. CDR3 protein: CALGEFLGLPTLGDPWDTDKLIF. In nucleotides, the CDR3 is TGTGCTCTTGGGGAATTTCTAGGGCTCCCCACGCTGGGGGATCCGTGGGACACCGATAAACTCATCTTT.

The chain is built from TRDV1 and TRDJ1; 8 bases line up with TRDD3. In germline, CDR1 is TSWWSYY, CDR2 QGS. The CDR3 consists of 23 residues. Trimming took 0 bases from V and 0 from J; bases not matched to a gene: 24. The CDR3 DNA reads TGTGCTCTTGGGGAACTACGATTTGAACCCGGACTTTACTGGGGGGGGAACACCGATAAACTCATCTTT. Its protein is CALGELRFEPGLYWGGNTDKLIF.